The 10 T cell receptor beta chains below were found in one sample sequenced in a study of blood T cells in healthy people across ages. The authors ran a second PCR of roughly 6 to 12 cycles using a sample-barcoded 5' primer and a J-beta primer mix. One entry per CDR3 protein, called by TCRdb with MiXCR from the 5' RACE reads. The sample lists approximately 810,000 distinct CDR3 sequences, 29% occurring once. Sequencing was performed on blood. The receptors were sampled from a woman of 80 years or more in good health.

This clonotype was detected many times. The chain has TRBV6-6 and TRBJ1-2; no firm D call. With 7 bases removed from V and 2 bases from J, the gap between germline ends came to 5 bases. In germline, CDR1 is MNHNY, CDR2 SVGAGI (reference sequence). CDR3 length: 11 amino acids. CDR3 sequence reads: CASNGNYGYTF. In DNA form, the CDR3 reads TGTGCCAGCAACGGGAACTATGGCTACACCTTC.

This clonotype was seen ten or more times. The CDR3 loop is CASSPGQYYGYTF. In DNA form, the CDR3 reads TGTGCCAGCAGCCCTGGACAGTACTATGGCTACACCTTC. The rearrangement uses TRBV14 and TRBJ1-2, with D perhaps matching TRBD1 (6 bases). From germline, CDR1 is SGHDN and CDR2 FVKESK. This CDR3 region has 13 residues. Trimming took off 4 bases at V and 3 bases at J, with 9 bases between the two ends.

This clonotype was seen a handful of times. Since a much larger clone is just one base distant, this may be a read error. The chain has TRBV7-9 and TRBJ2-5, with D perhaps matching TRBD1 (6 bases). CDR1 is SEHNR and CDR2 is FQNEAQ in the germline V gene (reference sequence). The CDR3 covers 14 residues. V was shortened by 6 bases and J by 11 bases, with 22 bases between the two germline ends. CDR3: CASSQKIQGDEQYF. In nucleotides, the CDR3 is TGTGCCAGCAGTCAGAAGATACAGGGAGATGAGCAGTACTTC. The complete variable domain, with remaining parts taken from reference TRBV7-9 and TRBJ2-5, reads DTGVSQNPRHKITKRGQNVTFRCDPISEHNRLYWYRQTLGQGPEFLTYFQNEAQLEKSRLLSDRFSAERPKGSFSTLEIQRTEQGDSAMYLCASSQKIQGDEQYFGPGTRLLVL.

Only a few counts were recorded for this clonotype. The chain uses TRBV7-2 and TRBJ1-2, with no clear D. The CDR3 contains 12 residues. Trimming removed 0 bases at V and 4 bases at J, with 3 bases between. Looked up from germline, CDR1 is SGHTA and CDR2 is FQGNSA. The CDR3 nucleotides read TGTGCCAGCAGCTTAGCCTTCTATGGCTACACCTTC. Its translation is CASSLAFYGYTF. The variable domain in full, with the rest retrieved from reference TRBV7-2 and TRBJ1-2, is GAGVSQSPSNKVTEKGKDVELRCDPISGHTALYWYRQSLGQGLEFLIYFQGNSAPDKSGLPSDRFSAERTGGSVSTLTIQRTQQEDSAVYLCASSLAFYGYTFGSGTRLTVV.

The J gene is TRBJ2-1, the V gene TRBV7-2, with TRBD2 matching over 8 bases. V was pared by 3 bases and J by 8 bases, with 9 bases of the junction left unmatched. The CDR3 sequence is 15 residues long. Looked up from germline, CDR1 is SGHTA and CDR2 is FQGNSA. The CDR3: CASSFGSGGSYEQFF. The CDR3 nucleotides read TGTGCCAGCAGCTTCGGCTCGGGGGGGAGCTATGAGCAGTTCTTC.

With respect to this clonotype: One base away lies a much larger clone, so this may be a sequencing read error. The rearrangement joins TRBV20-1 to TRBJ2-5; D could derive from TRBD1 or TRBD2 (5 bases each). Germline values: CDR1 DFQATT, CDR2 SNEGSKA (reference sequence). This CDR3 is built from 12 residues. Here the CDR3 reads CRASRQQETQYF. The CDR3 DNA is TGCAGGGCTAGCCGACAGCAAGAGACCCAGTACTTC.

The CDR3 spells CASTSTWGAYEQYF. Written as DNA, the CDR3 is TGTGCCAGCACGTCAACCTGGGGGGCCTACGAGCAGTACTTC. This rearrangement joins TRBV7-2 to TRBJ2-4; TRBD2 is a possible D gene (6 bases). The J call is in doubt because the DNA end fits TRBJ2-7 better. CDR1 and CDR2 (germline): SGHTA, FQGNSA. CDR3 length equals 14 residues.

This clonotype was found many times. The chain joins TRBV7-2 to TRBJ2-5; a weak D match, TRBD2 (7 bases). The CDR3 sequence is 16 residues long. V was clipped by 0 bases and J by 2 bases, with 13 bases between them. Germline lookup yields CDR1 SGHTA and CDR2 FQGNSA. The DNA for the CDR3 is TGTGCCAGCAGCTTAGCGGGAGGGGGAATACAAGAGACCCAGTACTTC. Amino acids: CASSLAGGGIQETQYF. The complete variable domain, with remaining parts taken from reference TRBV7-2 and TRBJ2-5, reads GAGVSQSPSNKVTEKGKDVELRCDPISGHTALYWYRQSLGQGLEFLIYFQGNSAPDKSGLPSDRFSAERTGGSVSTLTIQRTQQEDSAVYLCASSLAGGGIQETQYFGPGTRLLVL.

V is TRBV7-6 and J is TRBJ2-7; D is undetermined. CDR1 and CDR2 (germline): SGHVS, FNYEAQ. Deletions cut 4 bases from V and 6 bases from J, with 13 bases between. The CDR3 sequence is 13 residues long. The CDR3 DNA reads TGTGCCAGCAGCTCCTCCTATACTACCGAGCAGTACTTC. It codes for CASSSSYTTEQYF.

This clonotype has ten or more counts. This sequence joins TRBV21-1 and TRBJ2-5. TRBV21-1 is a pseudogene. The CDR3 sequence is 11 residues long. The CDR3 nucleotides read TGTGCCAGCACCCAGGATGAGACCCAGTACTTC. This codes for CASTQDETQYF.